Described below is a single T cell receptor (beta chain) sequence and its context. Its antigen is as yet unknown. These data come from a study of OX40 agonist ivuxolimab in advanced cancers. Overall study context: Patients undergoing dose escalation presented with hepatocellular carcinoma, melanoma, renal cell or head and neck cancer. General study results and limits: The authors also found low normalized T-cell clonal expansion in some nonresponders. Averaged across samples, CD8+ T cells carried more expanded clones than CD4+ did.

If patients had autoimmune disease history or systemic immunosuppression, they were excluded. The data were produced by immunoSEQ multiplex PCR, yet TCRdb's version contains in-frame clones alone and is incomplete. The sample includes tens of thousands of clones, around 77% of them seen just once. The CDR3 extends over 16 amino acids. Between the trimmed V and J ends, which lost 0 bases and 7 bases, there was a span of 15 bases. Germline V gene lookup returns CDR1 SNHLY and CDR2 FYNNEI. This TCR derives from an adult with an advanced solid tumor such as melanoma, head and neck, liver or kidney cancer. Material: CD4+ or CD8+ T cells sorted from blood, obtained in a trial of the OX40 agonist ivuxolimab. This chain links TRBV2 with TRBJ2-2; tentative D call: TRBD2 (6 bases). Here the CDR3 reads CASSEANQGRGGELFF. The CDR3 DNA is TGTGCCAGCAGTGAAGCAAATCAAGGGCGGGGCGGGGAGCTGTTTTTT.